This T cell receptor (beta chain) was obtained from a study of shared clonotypes between healthy human individuals. This CDR3 is built from 12 residues. Germline-derived CDR1 and CDR2 are MDHEN and SYDVKM. Trimming removed 6 bases at V and 0 bases at J, with 6 bases between. Study-level points and caveats: Generation probabilities were higher for clonotypes shared across all four sorted-subset donors than for unshared ones.

Recent acute infections and vaccinations were absent in the healthy HIV-negative adult donors. Among the donors, all were Caucasian adults who lived in Nashville, Tennessee. Some clones are missing from TCRdb's copy, which holds only in-frame ones; the method was immunoSEQ multiplex PCR. The sample has around 1.6 million clones, nearly 99% seen once. The sample holds one count of this clone. Its matching antigen is unknown. This clonotype originated in a man aged 25 to 45 in good health. Input material: naive CD4+ T cells sorted from blood. Indicated subset: CD45RA+ positively selected. The chain links TRBV28 to TRBJ2-7; D ambiguous. This CDR3 reads CASRSSSYEQYF. The CDR3 region has the DNA TGTGCCAGCAGATCTAGCTCCTACGAGCAGTACTTC.